The 13 T cell receptor beta chains below all came from one sample that was sequenced in a study of CD8+ T cells in alopecia areata. Reverse transcribed after extraction, RNA yielded cDNA as the sequencing template. Data came from immunoSEQ multiplex PCR; TCRdb stores just in-frame clones and leaves some out. The table includes around 150,000 clones, 55% detected once. The sequenced sample consisted of CD4+ T cells sorted from blood. The receptors were gathered from a human donor in good health.

This clone was counted a few times. The chain carries TRBV5-6 and TRBJ2-2; TRBD2 matches 8 bases. V was clipped by 4 bases and J by 3 bases; unmatched bases: 8. This CDR3 contains 16 residues. CDR1 SGHDT and CDR2 YYEEEE come from the germline V gene. This CDR3 is CASSPGQREHTGELFF. CDR3 DNA: TGTGCCAGCAGCCCGGGCCAGCGGGAGCACACCGGGGAGCTGTTTTTT. Complete variable domain (other parts from reference TRBV5-6 and TRBJ2-2): DAGVTQSPTHLIKTRGQQVTLRCSPKSGHDTVSWYQQALGQGPQFIFQYYEEEERQRGNFPDRFSGHQFPNYSSELNVNALLLGDSALYLCASSPGQREHTGELFFGEGSRLTVL.

This clone has only a few counts. The J gene is TRBJ2-3, the V gene TRBV28, with D tentatively TRBD2 (6 bases). Deletions cut 7 bases from V and 11 bases from J, with 16 bases between. The CDR3 runs to 12 residues. CDR1 MDHEN and CDR2 SYDVKM come from the germline V gene. The chain's CDR3 is CASTTGTLKQYF. The CDR3 DNA is TGTGCCAGCACCACCGGGACTCTGAAGCAGTATTTT.

CDR3 sequence reads: CASSKAGVRVGYTF. The DNA for the CDR3 is TGTGCCAGCAGCAAAGCAGGGGTTAGGGTTGGCTACACCTTC. The chain combines TRBV28 with TRBJ1-2; D might be TRBD1 (6 bases). The ends were cut back, 6 bases at V and 7 bases at J, with 18 bases in the middle. The V gene's germline CDR1 is MDHEN and CDR2 SYDVKM. The CDR3 covers 14 residues.

This clone was seen just once. The chain joins TRBV28 to TRBJ2-5; 7 nucleotides line up with TRBD1. The CDR3 runs to 15 residues. Germline V CDR1 and CDR2: MDHEN, SYDVKM. J was trimmed by 2 bases and V by 3 bases; bases with no gene match: 6. This chain's CDR3 is CASSFLGQRQETQYF. Here the CDR3 DNA reads TGTGCCAGCAGTTTTTTGGGACAGAGGCAAGAGACCCAGTACTTC.

The V and J genes are TRBV29-1 and TRBJ2-7, with TRBD2 matching 9 bases. Trimming took 7 bases from V and 5 from J; bases not matched to a gene: 12. Germline V gene sequence: CDR1 SQVTM, CDR2 ANQGSEA. The CDR3 runs to 14 residues. The CDR3 DNA is TGCAGCGCTACCAGACTAGCGGTAGGGAACGAGCAGTACTTC. Translated, it gives CSATRLAVGNEQYF.

This clone was detected only a few times. The chain uses TRBV11-2 and TRBJ1-2; D remains unclear. Trimming removed 4 bases at V and 9 bases at J, with 15 bases between. Germline V gene data show CDR1 as SGHAT and CDR2 as FQNNGV. The CDR3 runs to 13 residues. The CDR3, as DNA: TGTGCCAGCAGCTCGTGGGAACGGCTAAGCTACACCTTC. Translation gives CASSSWERLSYTF.

V gene TRBV5-1 combines with J gene TRBJ2-1, with 8 bases lining up with TRBD1. V shed 4 bases and J 3 bases; nucleotides not matched to a gene: 3. CDR3 length: 14 residues. The germline CDR1 and CDR2 sequences are SGHRS and YFSETQ. CDR3 residues: CASSQGQVYNEQFF. CDR3 in DNA: TGCGCCAGCAGCCAGGGACAGGTCTACAATGAGCAGTTCTTC. The whole variable domain, remainder taken from reference TRBV5-1 and TRBJ2-1, is KAGVTQTPRYLIKTRGQQVTLSCSPISGHRSVSWYQQTPGQGLQFLFEYFSETQRNKGNFPGRFSGRQFSNSRSEMNVSTLELGDSALYLCASSQGQVYNEQFFGPGTRLTVL.

Comment on this clone: Other nucleotide sequences from this sample produce the same CDR3. This sequence joins TRBV29-1 and TRBJ2-5, with D possibly matching TRBD2 (5 bases). The germline V gene encodes CDR1 SQVTM and CDR2 ANQGSEA. The V gene lost 7 bases and the J gene lost 1 base, with 10 bases spanning the gap. CDR3 size: 12 residues. The CDR3 DNA is TGCAGCGCCGCCCGGGGCCAAGAGACCCAGTACTTC. This translates into CSAARGQETQYF.

V usage is TRBV29-1 and J usage is TRBJ2-2; D not resolved. V lost 1 base and J 0 bases, leaving 6 bases between the germline ends. Germline CDR1 and CDR2: SQVTM and ANQGSEA. The CDR3 totals 14 residues. Written as DNA, the CDR3 is TGCAGCGTTGAAGGTCCATCGAACACCGGGGAGCTGTTTTTT. It specifies CSVEGPSNTGELFF.

This chain links TRBV5-1 with TRBJ1-2; 10 nucleotides agree with TRBD1. CDR1 and CDR2 (germline): SGHRS, YFSETQ. The V and J ends lost 4 bases and 6 bases, in that order; junction bases with no gene match: 9. This CDR3 comprises 15 residues. The CDR3 region is CASSNLRQGANGYTF. Here the CDR3 DNA reads TGCGCCAGCAGCAACCTGCGACAGGGGGCTAATGGCTACACCTTC.

The rearrangement uses TRBV29-1 and TRBJ2-7; D perhaps matches TRBD2 (6 bases). CDR3 length equals 13 residues. Per the germline V gene, CDR1 is SQVTM and CDR2 is ANQGSEA. Trimming removed 6 bases at V and 2 bases at J, with 14 bases between. The CDR3 reads CSVELGEAYEQYF. The CDR3 coding sequence is TGCAGCGTAGAACTAGGGGAGGCCTACGAGCAGTACTTC.

V is TRBV4-1 and J is TRBJ2-2; 7 bases line up with TRBD2. There are 17 residues in the CDR3. Germline values: CDR1 MGHRA, CDR2 YSYEKL. The junction had 8 bases not matched to a gene; V was cut back by 2 bases and J by 2 bases. The CDR3 DNA sequence: TGCGCCAGCAGCCAAACGTTGAGCGGGATAAACACCGGGGAGCTGTTTTTT. Protein sequence: CASSQTLSGINTGELFF.

The chain carries TRBV9 and TRBJ1-5; possibly TRBD1 for D (5 bases). CDR1 and CDR2 (germline): SGDLS, YYNGEE. V lost 6 bases and J lost 6, with 13 bases in between. CDR3 length equals 13 residues. Written as DNA, the CDR3 is TGTGCCAGCATGGAGGGACCTGCTCAGCCCCAGCATTTT. Its protein product is CASMEGPAQPQHF.